The text below deals with one T cell receptor (beta chain). The data were taken from a study of blood T cell repertoires in COVID-19. Study information: Acute-phase and convalescent COVID-19 samples originated in the United States, Italy and Spain. From T cells, B-cell-depleted T cells, or PBMCs came the material, which was cDNA or gDNA.

The ends were cut back, 4 bases at V and 3 bases at J, with 9 bases in the middle. Germline V CDR1 and CDR2: SGHVS, FQNEAQ. The CDR3 totals 13 residues. In the original workflow: From reference gene primer amplification, estimates of nucleated cell counts were derived. Clones were read by immunoSEQ multiplex PCR, and TCRdb kept only the in-frame ones, dropping some. That table supplies the V and J calls and clone size; D and trimming were determined from the DNA. Of 50,000 or so clones in the sample, 70% to 90% were seen once. The chain joins TRBV7-8 to TRBJ1-1; a weak D match, TRBD1 (6 bases). Sequencing was performed on peripheral blood. This sequence originates from an older man with acute or convalescent COVID-19. CDR3 coding DNA: TGTGCCAGCAGCTACACAGGGTACACTGAAGCTTTCTTT. Translating gives CASSYTGYTEAFF.